Listed below are T cell receptor beta chains from one sample, sequenced in a study of T cell responses to AZD1222 COVID-19 vaccine. Produced via immunoSEQ multiplex PCR; TCRdb's table is partial and in-frame only. Altogether 140,000 to 150,000 clones are present, 91% being singletons, with the ten largest covering 1.1% to 1.5%. Sequencing was performed on peripheral blood, taken on day 0 of AZD1222 vaccination. These TCRs come from an adult in good health. The CDR3 runs from the conserved cysteine through the conserved F or W. Fields, in order: J gene, V gene, clone size, CDR3 length, D gene, CDR3 protein, CDR3 DNA. A D gene is named only where the DNA matches it firmly. Part of the rows lack a size; the others show once, few, many or a class for expanded clones.

J: TRBJ2-2; V: TRBV29-1; size: .; length: 15; D: TRBD1; CDR3: CSVGTTGGPIGELFF; DNA: TGCAGCGTTGGAACGACAGGGGGCCCGATCGGGGAGCTGTTTTTT
J: TRBJ2-1; V: TRBV7-2; size: .; length: 14; D: .; CDR3: CASSLAGPNNEQFF; DNA: TGTGCCAGCAGCTTAGCGGGCCCCAACAATGAGCAGTTCTTC
J: TRBJ1-5; V: TRBV10-3; size: .; length: 14; D: TRBD1; CDR3: CAISITGGDSPQHF; DNA: TGTGCCATCAGTATAACAGGGGGCGATTCGCCCCAGCATTTT
J: TRBJ1-5; V: TRBV27; size: .; length: 16; D: TRBD1; CDR3: CASSRGQGSAGQPQHF; DNA: TGTGCCAGCAGCCGCGGACAGGGGAGCGCTGGTCAGCCCCAGCATTTT
J: TRBJ1-1; V: TRBV6-5; size: once; length: 12; D: .; CDR3: CASSHSNTEAFF; DNA: TGTGCCAGCAGTCATAGTAACACTGAAGCTTTCTTT
J: TRBJ2-2; V: TRBV4-2; size: .; length: 14; D: .; CDR3: CASSQDSHTGELFF; DNA: TGTGCCAGCAGCCAAGATTCCCACACCGGGGAGCTGTTTTTT
J: TRBJ2-1; V: TRBV19; size: .; length: 16; D: .; CDR3: CASSILSGSSYNEQFF; DNA: TGTGCCAGTAGTATACTATCAGGGAGCTCCTACAATGAGCAGTTCTTC
J: TRBJ2-1; V: TRBV28; size: .; length: 11; D: .; CDR3: CASSFRGEQFF; DNA: TGTGCCAGCAGTTTCCGTGGTGAGCAGTTCTTC
J: TRBJ2-5; V: TRBV11-2; size: .; length: 14; D: .; CDR3: CASSWGGVAETQYF; DNA: TGTGCCAGCAGCTGGGGAGGCGTTGCGGAGACCCAGTACTTC
J: TRBJ1-5; V: TRBV27; size: .; length: 14; D: .; CDR3: CASSLGSGHQPQHF; DNA: TGTGCCAGCAGTTTAGGGTCAGGGCATCAGCCCCAGCATTTT
J: TRBJ1-4; V: TRBV18; size: .; length: 15; D: .; CDR3: CASSPQGSTNEKLFF; DNA: TGTGCCAGCTCACCACAGGGGTCAACTAATGAAAAACTGTTTTTT
J: TRBJ1-1; V: TRBV6-5; size: .; length: 10; D: TRBD1; CDR3: CATRGTEAFF; DNA: TGTGCCACCAGGGGGACTGAAGCTTTCTTT
J: TRBJ2-1; V: TRBV5-1; size: .; length: 16; D: TRBD2; CDR3: CASSLRLLAGSNEQFF; DNA: TGCGCCAGCAGCTTGCGTTTACTAGCGGGATCGAATGAGCAGTTCTTC
J: TRBJ2-2; V: TRBV7-3; size: .; length: 17; D: TRBD2; CDR3: CASSLGLGTSDTGELFF; DNA: TGTGCCAGCAGCTTAGGTCTCGGGACTAGCGACACCGGGGAGCTGTTTTTT
J: TRBJ2-3; V: TRBV10-3; size: .; length: 11; D: .; CDR3: CAIMGVDTQYF; DNA: TGTGCCATCATGGGGGTAGATACGCAGTATTTT
J: TRBJ1-3; V: TRBV3-1/TRBV3-2; size: .; length: 14; D: .; CDR3: CASSQGGSGNTIYF; DNA: TGTGCCAGCAGCCAAGGGGGCTCTGGAAACACCATATATTTT
J: TRBJ2-2; V: TRBV7-2; size: .; length: 16; D: TRBD1; CDR3: CASSLVGQGWTGELFF; DNA: TGTGCCAGCAGCTTAGTAGGACAGGGATGGACCGGGGAGCTGTTTTTT
J: TRBJ2-7; V: TRBV30; size: .; length: 16; D: TRBD2; CDR3: CAWSGVAGGTSYEQYF; DNA: TGTGCCTGGAGTGGAGTCGCGGGAGGTACTTCCTACGAGCAGTACTTC
J: TRBJ1-4; V: TRBV10-3; size: .; length: 13; D: TRBD1; CDR3: CAISAGGGEKLFF; DNA: TGTGCCATCAGTGCAGGGGGAGGAGAAAAACTGTTTTTT
J: TRBJ2-5; V: TRBV7-2; size: .; length: 16; D: .; CDR3: CASSLRNPSGLETQYF; DNA: TGTGCCAGCAGCTTAAGAAACCCCTCTGGATTGGAGACCCAGTACTTC
J: TRBJ2-1; V: TRBV9; size: few; length: 15; D: .; CDR3: CASSGSRVRIHEQFF; DNA: TGTGCCAGCAGCGGCTCTAGGGTTAGGATCCATGAGCAGTTCTTC